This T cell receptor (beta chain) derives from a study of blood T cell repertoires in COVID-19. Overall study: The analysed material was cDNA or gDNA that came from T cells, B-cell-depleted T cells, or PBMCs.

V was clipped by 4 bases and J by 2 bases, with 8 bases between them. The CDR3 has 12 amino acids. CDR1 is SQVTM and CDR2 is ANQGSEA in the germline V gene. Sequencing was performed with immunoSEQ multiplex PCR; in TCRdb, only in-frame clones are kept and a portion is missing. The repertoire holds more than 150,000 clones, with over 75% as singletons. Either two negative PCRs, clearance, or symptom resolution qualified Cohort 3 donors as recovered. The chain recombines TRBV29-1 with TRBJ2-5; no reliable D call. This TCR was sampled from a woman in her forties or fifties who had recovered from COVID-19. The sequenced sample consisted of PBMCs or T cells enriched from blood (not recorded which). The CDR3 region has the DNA TGCAGCGTTGCTACAGTTCAAGAGACCCAGTACTTC. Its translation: CSVATVQETQYF. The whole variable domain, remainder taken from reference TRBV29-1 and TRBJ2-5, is SAVISQKPSRDICQRGTSLTIQCQVDSQVTMMFWYRQQPGQSLTLIATANQGSEATYESGFVIDKFPISRPNLTFSTLTVSNMSPEDSSIYLCSVATVQETQYFGPGTRLLVL.